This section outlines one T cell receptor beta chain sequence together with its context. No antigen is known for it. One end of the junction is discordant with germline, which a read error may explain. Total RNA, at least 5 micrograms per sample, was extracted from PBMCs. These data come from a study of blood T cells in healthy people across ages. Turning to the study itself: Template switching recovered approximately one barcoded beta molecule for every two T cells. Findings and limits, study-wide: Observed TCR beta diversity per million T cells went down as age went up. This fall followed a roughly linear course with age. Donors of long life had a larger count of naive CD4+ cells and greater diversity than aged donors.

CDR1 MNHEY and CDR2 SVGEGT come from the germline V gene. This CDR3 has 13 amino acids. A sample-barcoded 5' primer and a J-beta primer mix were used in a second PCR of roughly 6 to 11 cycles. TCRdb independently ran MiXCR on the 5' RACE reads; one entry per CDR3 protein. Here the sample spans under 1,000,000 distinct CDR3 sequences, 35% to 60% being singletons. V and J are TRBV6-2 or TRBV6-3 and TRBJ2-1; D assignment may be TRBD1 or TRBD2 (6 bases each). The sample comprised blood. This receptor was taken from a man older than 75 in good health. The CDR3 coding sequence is TGTACCAGCAGCTACGGGGGCTCTAGGAATGGGTTCTTC. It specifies CTSSYGGSRNGFF.